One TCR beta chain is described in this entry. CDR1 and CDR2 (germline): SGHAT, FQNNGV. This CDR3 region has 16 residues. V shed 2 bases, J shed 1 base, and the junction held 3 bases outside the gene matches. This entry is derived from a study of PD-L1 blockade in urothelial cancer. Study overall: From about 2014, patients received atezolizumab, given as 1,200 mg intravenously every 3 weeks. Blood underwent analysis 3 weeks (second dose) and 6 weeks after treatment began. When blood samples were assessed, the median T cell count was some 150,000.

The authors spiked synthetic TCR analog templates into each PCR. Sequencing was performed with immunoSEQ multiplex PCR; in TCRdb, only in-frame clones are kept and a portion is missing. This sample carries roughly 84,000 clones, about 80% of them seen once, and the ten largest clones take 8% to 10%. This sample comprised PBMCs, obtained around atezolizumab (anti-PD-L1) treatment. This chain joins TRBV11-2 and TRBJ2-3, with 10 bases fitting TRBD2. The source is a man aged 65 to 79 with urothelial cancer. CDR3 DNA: TGTGCCAGCAGCTTACTAGCGGGAGTGGGCACAGATACGCAGTATTTT. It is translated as CASSLLAGVGTDTQYF.